This entry lists 2 T cell receptor beta chains sequenced from one sample in a study of T cell responses to AZD1222 COVID-19 vaccine. The repertoire was sequenced with immunoSEQ multiplex PCR; TCRdb's copy has only in-frame clones and lacks some. The table records around 170,000 clones, around 90% of them present only once. The sequenced sample was peripheral blood, obtained 28 days after the second AZD1222 dose. The receptors stem from an adult who received the AZD1222 COVID-19 vaccine.

This rearrangement joins TRBV7-9 to TRBJ1-2; D is perhaps TRBD1 (5 bases). The germline V gene has CDR1 SEHNR and CDR2 FQNEAQ (reference sequence). The CDR3 loop spans 14 amino acids. V dropped 5 bases and J dropped 6 bases, with 16 bases sitting between them. CDR3: CASSLVRGEDGYTF. The CDR3 DNA reads TGTGCCAGCAGCCTGGTCCGGGGCGAGGATGGCTACACCTTC. Looking up the rest from reference TRBV7-9 and TRBJ1-2 gives the full variable domain: DTGVSQNPRHKITKRGQNVTFRCDPISEHNRLYWYRQTLGQGPEFLTYFQNEAQLEKSRLLSDRFSAERPKGSFSTLEIQRTEQGDSAMYLCASSLVRGEDGYTFGSGTRLTVV.

The V and J genes are TRBV19 and TRBJ1-5, with a possible D match to TRBD1 (5 bases). Trimming took off 7 bases at V and 3 bases at J, with 10 bases between the two ends. The CDR3 totals 13 residues. Germline CDR1 is LNHDA and CDR2 is SQIVND (reference sequence). The CDR3 loop reads CASNQGSNQPQHF. CDR3 in DNA: TGTGCCAGTAATCAGGGTTCCAATCAGCCCCAGCATTTT.